This TCR beta chain was recovered during a study of regulatory T cells in long-lasting Graves disease. Study as a whole: Graves' cases, newly diagnosed, had used antithyroid drugs under 3 months.

TCR beta libraries were built with iRepertoire HTBI primers and Arm-PCR of CDR3 regions. Authors' data handling: Spanning all samples, the identified segments comprised some 66 TRBV and some 15 TRBJ. MiXCR, run by TCRdb on the multiplex PCR reads, gives a single entry per CDR3 protein. Here the V and J calls rest on TCRdb's processing, not on the authors' analysis. Of roughly 500,000 distinct CDR3 sequences in the sample, approximately 13% were seen once. Time point of the sample: newly diagnosed GD, antithyroid drugs for less than 3 months. PBMC RNA was the source of the TCR library. Many counts were recorded for this clonotype. This sample also appeared in a second study, on T cells in Graves' hyperthyroidism and ophthalmopathy. That paper states: The HTBI set primed first-round TCR CDR3 RT-PCR.

The specimen comprised peripheral blood mononuclear cells (PBMCs), sampled at new diagnosis, from a patient treated with antithyroid drugs. This TCR derives from a man younger than 40 with Graves disease.

In DNA form, the CDR3 reads TGTGCCAGCACCAAAGAGGGACCGAGTAATTCACCCCTCCACTTT. It specifies CASTKEGPSNSPLHF. The gene calls are TRBV12-3 or TRBV12-4 and TRBJ1-6, with D perhaps matching TRBD1 (5 bases). The CDR3 length is 15 residues. V was clipped by 7 bases and J by 6 bases, with 16 bases between them.